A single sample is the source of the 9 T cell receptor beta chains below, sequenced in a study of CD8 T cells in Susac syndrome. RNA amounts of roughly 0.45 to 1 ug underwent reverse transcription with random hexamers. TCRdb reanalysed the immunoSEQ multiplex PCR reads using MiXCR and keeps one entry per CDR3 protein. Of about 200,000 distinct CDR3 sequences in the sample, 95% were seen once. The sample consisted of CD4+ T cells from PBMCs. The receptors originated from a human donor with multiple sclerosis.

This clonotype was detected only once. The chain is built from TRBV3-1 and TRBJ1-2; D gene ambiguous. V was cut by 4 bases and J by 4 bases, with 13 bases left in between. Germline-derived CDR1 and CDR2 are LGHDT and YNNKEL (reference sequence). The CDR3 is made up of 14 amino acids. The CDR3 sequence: CASSRSTSVYGYTF. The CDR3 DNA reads TGTGCCAGCAGCCGATCTACTAGCGTCTATGGCTACACCTTC.

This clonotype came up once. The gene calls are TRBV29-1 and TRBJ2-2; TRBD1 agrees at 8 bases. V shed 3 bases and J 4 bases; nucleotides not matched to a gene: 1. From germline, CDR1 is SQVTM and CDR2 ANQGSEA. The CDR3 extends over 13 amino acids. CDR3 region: CSVDGQGTGELFF. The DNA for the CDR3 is TGCAGCGTTGATGGACAGGGCACCGGGGAGCTGTTTTTT.

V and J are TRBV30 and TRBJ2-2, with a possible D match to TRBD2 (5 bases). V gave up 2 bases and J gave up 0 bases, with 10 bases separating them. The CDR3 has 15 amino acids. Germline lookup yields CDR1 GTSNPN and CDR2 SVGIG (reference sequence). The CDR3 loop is CAWSRRSANTGELFF. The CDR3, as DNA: TGTGCCTGGAGTAGGAGGTCGGCGAACACCGGGGAGCTGTTTTTT.

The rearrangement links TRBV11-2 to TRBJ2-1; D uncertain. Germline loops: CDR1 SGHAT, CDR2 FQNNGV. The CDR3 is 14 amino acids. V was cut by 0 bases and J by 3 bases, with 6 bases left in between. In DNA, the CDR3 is TGTGCCAGCAGCTTAGACTTCAACTACAATGAGCAGTTCTTC. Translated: CASSLDFNYNEQFF.

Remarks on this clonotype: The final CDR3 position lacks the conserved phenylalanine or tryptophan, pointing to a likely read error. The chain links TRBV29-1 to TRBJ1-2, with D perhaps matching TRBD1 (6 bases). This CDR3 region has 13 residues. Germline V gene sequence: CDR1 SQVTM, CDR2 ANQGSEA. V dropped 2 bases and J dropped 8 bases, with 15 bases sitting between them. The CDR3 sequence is CSVETTGYSGYTL. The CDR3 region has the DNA TGCAGCGTTGAAACCACAGGGTATAGCGGCTACACCCTC.

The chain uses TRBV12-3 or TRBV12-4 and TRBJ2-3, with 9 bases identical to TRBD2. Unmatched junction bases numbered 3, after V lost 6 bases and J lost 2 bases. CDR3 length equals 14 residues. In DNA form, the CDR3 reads TGTGCCAGCAGCTTGGGACTAGCCACAGATACGCAGTATTTT. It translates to CASSLGLATDTQYF.

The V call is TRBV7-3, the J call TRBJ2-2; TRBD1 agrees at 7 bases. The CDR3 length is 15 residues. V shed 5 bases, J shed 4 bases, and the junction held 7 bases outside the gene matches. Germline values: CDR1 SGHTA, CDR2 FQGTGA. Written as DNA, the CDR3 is TGTGCCAGCAGCCGGGACAGCTTGGGCACCGGGGAGCTGTTTTTT. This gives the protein CASSRDSLGTGELFF.

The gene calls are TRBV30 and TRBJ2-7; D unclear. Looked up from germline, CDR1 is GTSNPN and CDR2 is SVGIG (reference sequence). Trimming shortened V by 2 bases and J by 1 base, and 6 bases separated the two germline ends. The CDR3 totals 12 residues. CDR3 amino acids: CAWSIQSYEQYF. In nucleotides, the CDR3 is TGTGCCTGGAGTATCCAGTCCTACGAGCAGTACTTC. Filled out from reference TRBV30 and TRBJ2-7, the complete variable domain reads SQTIHQWPATLVQPVGSPLSLECTVEGTSNPNLYWYRQAAGRGLQLLFYSVGIGQISSEVPQNLSASRPQDRQFILSSKKLLLSDSGFYLCAWSIQSYEQYFGPGTRLTVT.

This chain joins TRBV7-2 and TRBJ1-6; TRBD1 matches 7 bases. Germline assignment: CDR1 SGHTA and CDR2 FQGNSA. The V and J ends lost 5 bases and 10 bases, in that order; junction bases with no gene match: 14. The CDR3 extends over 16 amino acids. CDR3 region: CASSPTRGLSKSPLHF. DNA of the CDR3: TGTGCCAGCAGCCCGACTAGGGGGCTATCGAAGTCACCCCTCCACTTT.